Sequencing of this TCR beta chain was carried out in a study of T cells in Graves' hyperthyroidism and ophthalmopathy. The CDR3 spans 13 residues. CDR1 and CDR2 from the germline V gene are SGHTA and FQGNSA. The V end lost 8 bases, the J end lost 3 bases, and 13 bases lay between the germline ends. Amplified TCR beta CDR3 regions came from RNA transcripts. TCR CDR3 underwent first-round RT-PCR with the HTBI primer set. MiXCR, applied by TCRdb to the multiplex PCR reads, yields one record per CDR3 protein. The repertoire holds 480,000 or so distinct CDR3 sequences, with about 45% as singletons. Clinical symptoms, serum thyroxine, TRAb, thyroid ultrasound and orbital computed tomography informed diagnoses. Study-level results: Blood samples included most of the expanded thyroid clonotypes exceeding 0.001. Stable hyperthyroidism was separated from ophthalmopathy by a model based on 13 V-J features. Median prediction lead before ophthalmopathy onset was 6 to 8 months with the model.

A word on this clonotype: Its target is unknown.

V is TRBV7-2 and J is TRBJ1-1; D remains ambiguous. This clonotype was sampled from an adult woman with Graves' disease, either hyperthyroidism or ophthalmopathy (not recorded which). Material for sequencing was peripheral blood or thyroid tissue (not recorded which). The DNA for the CDR3 is TGTGCCAGCGGCCCGGGCCGGGACACTGAAGCTTTCTTT. Its translation is CASGPGRDTEAFF. The full variable domain, in which reference TRBV7-2 and TRBJ1-1 provide the parts outside the CDR3, is GAGVSQSPSNKVTEKGKDVELRCDPISGHTALYWYRQSLGQGLEFLIYFQGNSAPDKSGLPSDRFSAERTGGSVSTLTIQRTQQEDSAVYLCASGPGRDTEAFFGQGTRLTVV.